What follows are 8 T cell receptor beta chains derived from one specimen sequenced in a study of T-cell reconstitution after alpha-beta-depleted transplantation in children. Unique molecular identifiers were used in preparing the TCRbeta library. Using its own MiXCR run on the PCR reads, TCRdb lists one record per CDR3 protein. The sample gives 130,000 to 150,000 distinct CDR3 sequences, more than 8% of which show up once; 15% to 20% is in the top ten. Sequenced here: PBMCs, mostly from graft donor cells, sampled 180 days after TCRalphabeta/CD19-depleted stem cell transplant. These receptors all come from a female patient aged 2-9 years who had a stem cell transplant for congenital amegakaryocytic thrombocytopenia, so the T cells may come from the graft donor.

At least ten counts were recorded for this clonotype. The chain has TRBV12-3 or TRBV12-4 and TRBJ2-1; D remains unclear. The CDR3 is 15 residues long. Trimming removed 3 bases from V and 9 bases from J, with 18 bases in between. This CDR3 is CASSFSRISYGEQFF. Written as DNA, the CDR3 is TGTGCCAGCAGTTTCTCTCGTATCAGCTACGGTGAGCAGTTCTTC.

This clonotype was observed many times. The J gene is TRBJ2-7, the V gene TRBV20-1; D might be TRBD2 (5 bases). CDR3 length: 16 residues. V was trimmed by 3 bases and J by 0 bases, leaving 18 bases between them. CDR1 and CDR2 from the germline V gene are DFQATT and SNEGSKA (reference sequence). As DNA, the CDR3 is TGCAGTGCTAGGGAGGACGGACGCCCGAGCTCCTACGAGCAGTACTTC. This sequence encodes CSAREDGRPSSYEQYF.

The genes are TRBV20-1 and TRBJ2-7; tentative D call: TRBD1 (7 bases). There are 14 residues in the CDR3. Trimming removed 3 bases from V and 1 base from J, with 13 bases in between. Germline values: CDR1 DFQATT, CDR2 SNEGSKA (reference sequence). The CDR3 region is CSASAAGGSYEQYF. Written as DNA, the CDR3 is TGCAGTGCTAGTGCGGCAGGGGGGTCCTACGAGCAGTACTTC.

This clonotype was found many times. The chain carries TRBV28 and TRBJ2-1, with D uncertain. The germline CDR1 and CDR2 sequences are MDHEN and SYDVKM. There are 18 residues in the CDR3. With 2 bases removed from V and 5 bases from J, the gap between germline ends came to 22 bases. CDR3 loop: CASSLRPVNYGPDNEQFF. The CDR3 DNA sequence: TGTGCCAGCAGTTTACGACCCGTGAATTACGGTCCCGACAATGAGCAGTTCTTC.

This clonotype was picked up many times. The V call is TRBV12-3 or TRBV12-4, the J call TRBJ1-2; no definite D call. Trimming cost V 1 base and J 2 bases, with 8 bases left between them. This CDR3 contains 14 residues. DNA of the CDR3: TGTGCCAGCAGTTTAGGACACCCAAACTATGGCTACACCTTC. Translation gives CASSLGHPNYGYTF.

In its sample, this clonotype was seen many times. This rearrangement joins TRBV20-1 to TRBJ1-4; possibly TRBD1 for D (5 bases). Per germline, CDR1 DFQATT and CDR2 SNEGSKA (reference sequence). Trimming took 3 bases from V and 7 from J, leaving 12 bases between them. The CDR3 length is 13 residues. The CDR3 spells CSARGQRGEKLFF. The CDR3, as DNA: TGCAGTGCTAGGGGGCAGCGAGGTGAAAAACTGTTTTTT.

This clonotype was seen ten or more times. The chain uses TRBV18 and TRBJ2-5; 10 bases line up with TRBD2. Unmatched junction bases numbered 8, after V lost 3 bases and J lost 4 bases. Germline V CDR1 and CDR2: KGHSH, LQKENI. This CDR3 has 16 amino acids. The DNA for the CDR3 is TGTGCCAGCTCACCTGGCACTAGCGGGAAGGCAGAGACCCAGTACTTC. Its translation is CASSPGTSGKAETQYF.

This clonotype was recorded at least ten times. V is TRBV4-2 and J is TRBJ2-3; D is unresolved. This CDR3 spans 16 amino acids. CDR1 is LGHNA and CDR2 is YNFKEQ in the germline V gene. With 0 bases removed from V and 3 bases from J, the gap between germline ends came to 13 bases. This CDR3 is CASSQEGRTWTDTQYF. CDR3 coding DNA: TGTGCCAGCAGCCAAGAAGGCCGGACGTGGACAGATACGCAGTATTTT.